Below, 24 T cell receptor beta chains from the same sample are listed, as sequenced in a study of response to subunit inactivated influenza vaccine. One entry per CDR3 protein results from TCRdb running MiXCR on the RT-PCR reads. The data hold 490,000 or so distinct CDR3 sequences, with 7.6% observed a single time. This material consisted of PBMCs from blood, taken around 25 months after vaccination. These receptor sequences come from a man between 50 and 69 years old who received an inactivated influenza vaccine.

This clonotype has more than one count but fewer than ten. The J gene is TRBJ2-2, the V gene TRBV20-1; maybe TRBD2 (5 bases). V was pared by 1 base and J by 5 bases, with 5 bases between. The CDR3 is 12 residues long. Germline V gene sequence: CDR1 DFQATT, CDR2 SNEGSKA (reference sequence). As DNA, the CDR3 is TGCAGTGCTAGAGCGGGGACCGGGGAGCTGTTTTTT. This encodes CSARAGTGELFF.

The rearrangement uses TRBV10-3 and TRBJ2-2, with no clear D. The length of the CDR3 is 14 residues. V lost 2 bases to trimming and J lost 6 bases, with 10 bases between them. CDR1 is ENHRY, CDR2 SYGVKD, per germline. The CDR3 sequence is CAISEPLGSGELFF. The CDR3 nucleotides read TGTGCCATCAGTGAGCCCTTGGGTTCCGGGGAGCTGTTTTTT.

This clonotype came up many times. V is TRBV28 and J is TRBJ2-4; tentatively, D is TRBD2 (5 bases). Per germline, CDR1 MDHEN and CDR2 SYDVKM. The germline V and J ends were trimmed by 3 bases and 0 bases, with 24 bases remaining between them. The CDR3 length is 20 residues. CDR3 sequence (DNA): TGTGCCAGCAGTTTCCAACCGGGATTAGGGAGCAGCATAGCCAAAAACATTCAGTACTTC. It yields the protein CASSFQPGLGSSIAKNIQYF. Drawing the rest from reference TRBV28 and TRBJ2-4, the complete variable domain is DVKVTQSSRYLVKRTGEKVFLECVQDMDHENMFWYRQDPGLGLRLIYFSYDVKMKEKGDIPEGYSVSREKKERFSLILESASTNQTSMYLCASSFQPGLGSSIAKNIQYFGAGTRLSVL.

The J gene is TRBJ1-5, the V gene TRBV12-3 or TRBV12-4; 9 nucleotides agree with TRBD1. This CDR3 contains 14 residues. V lost 5 bases, J lost 7 bases, and 6 bases stayed unmatched. The CDR3 DNA reads TGTGCCAGCAGTGGGACAGGGAGTTTGCAGCCCCAGCATTTT. This codes for CASSGTGSLQPQHF.

The chain joins TRBV29-1 to TRBJ1-1; D is ambiguous. The V gene lost 6 bases and the J gene lost 8 bases, with 19 bases spanning the gap. Germline CDR1 reads SQVTM; CDR2 reads ANQGSEA. This CDR3 is built from 13 residues. The CDR3 DNA reads as TGCAGCGTGCGTGGACGGCAGAGGAGGGAAGCTTTCTTT. This translates into CSVRGRQRREAFF.

This clonotype was seen more than once but under ten times. V usage is TRBV5-4 and J usage is TRBJ1-2; D is ambiguous. Trimming left V 2 bases short and J 6 bases short, with 11 bases between. The CDR3 runs 13 residues. Germline CDR1 reads SGHNT; CDR2 reads YYREEE (reference sequence). The CDR3 here is CASSLEDGHGYTF. As DNA, the CDR3 is TGTGCCAGCAGCTTAGAGGACGGACATGGCTACACCTTC.

This clonotype showed up just a few times. The chain has TRBV6-2 or TRBV6-3 and TRBJ2-7, with 12 positions matching TRBD1. CDR1 and CDR2 from the germline V gene are MNHEY and SVGEGT. V trimming: 1 base; J trimming: 5 bases; junction bases outside the gene matches: 6. This CDR3 is built from 16 residues. The DNA for the CDR3 is TGTGCCAGCAGTTACTATCCCGGGACAGGGGGCCACGAGCAGTACTTC. Its translation: CASSYYPGTGGHEQYF.

The V gene is TRBV12-3 or TRBV12-4, the J gene TRBJ2-3; D perhaps matches TRBD2 (6 bases). This CDR3 has 15 amino acids. V gave up 6 bases and J gave up 1 base, with 14 bases separating them. The CDR3 DNA is TGTGCCAGCAGCATATCCGGGACTGGCACAGATACGCAGTATTTT. It is translated as CASSISGTGTDTQYF.

This clonotype was recorded many times. The V call is TRBV6-2 or TRBV6-3, the J call TRBJ2-7, with D possibly being TRBD1 (5 bases). Germline CDR1 and CDR2: MNHEY and SVGEGT. Deletions cut 0 bases from V and 5 bases from J, with 17 bases between. The length of the CDR3 is 16 residues. The CDR3 sequence: CASSYSIQDLRDEQYF. For the CDR3, the DNA is TGTGCCAGCAGTTACTCGATACAGGATCTTCGCGACGAGCAGTACTTC.

The chain is built from TRBV7-3 and TRBJ2-2, with TRBD1 matching over 7 bases. CDR3 size: 15 residues. Germline V gives CDR1 SGHTA, CDR2 FQGTGA. J lost 5 bases, V lost 0 bases, and 3 bases had no gene match. Here the CDR3 reads CASSLTGGLTGELFF. CDR3 DNA: TGTGCCAGCAGCTTAACAGGGGGCTTAACCGGGGAGCTGTTTTTT.

This clonotype was seen more than once but under ten times. The chain uses TRBV18 and TRBJ1-1, with D possibly TRBD1 on 5 matching bases. This CDR3 is built from 13 residues. The germline V gene has CDR1 KGHSH and CDR2 LQKENI. Trimming took off 2 bases at V and 4 bases at J, with 8 bases between the two ends. This CDR3 is CASSPEGPTEAFF. DNA for the CDR3: TGTGCCAGCTCACCAGAGGGGCCCACTGAAGCTTTCTTT.

In this sample, this clonotype turned up many times. V usage is TRBV10-3 and J usage is TRBJ2-7; 7 bases fit TRBD1. The junction had 0 bases not matched to a gene; V was cut back by 4 bases and J by 3 bases. This CDR3 has 12 amino acids. Germline-derived CDR1 and CDR2 are ENHRY and SYGVKD. CDR3 residues: CAISGDSYEQYF. As DNA, the CDR3 is TGTGCCATCAGTGGGGACAGCTACGAGCAGTACTTC.

The sample holds many counts of this clonotype. The CDR3 bases are TGTGCCAGCAGGACAGCGGGACACTCCTACGAGCAGTACTTC. It is translated as CASRTAGHSYEQYF. This sequence joins TRBV6-2 or TRBV6-3 and TRBJ2-7, with a weak D call TRBD2 (7 bases). Trimming took off 6 bases at V and 0 bases at J, with 12 bases between the two ends. Germline CDR1 and CDR2: MNHEY and SVGEGT. The CDR3 spans 14 residues.

This clonotype was counted a few times. The chain recombines TRBV28 with TRBJ2-7; 9 bases are a match to TRBD2. Germline loops: CDR1 MDHEN, CDR2 SYDVKM. The CDR3 spans 17 residues. The ends lost 3 bases at V and 4 bases at J; junction bases unmatched: 13. CDR3: CASSLRGGTPLPYEQYF. The CDR3 nucleotides read TGTGCCAGCAGTTTGCGGGGGGGAACCCCCCTCCCATACGAGCAGTACTTC.

V usage is TRBV7-2 and J usage is TRBJ2-7; D unclear. The V gene lost 0 bases and the J gene lost 0 bases, with 6 bases spanning the gap. This CDR3 is 14 amino acids long. Germline CDR1 reads SGHTA; CDR2 reads FQGNSA. The CDR3 DNA reads TGTGCCAGCAGCTTAGCTTCAACCTCCTACGAGCAGTACTTC. This encodes CASSLASTSYEQYF.

CDR3 bases: TGTGCCAGCAGCTTAGGACTAGCGGAGTGGTATGAGCAGTTCTTC. Translation: CASSLGLAEWYEQFF. This chain joins TRBV7-8 and TRBJ2-1; 9 bases fit TRBD2. The CDR3 consists of 15 residues. With V trimmed by 1 base and J by 8 bases, 6 bases remained unmatched. Germline-derived CDR1 and CDR2 are SGHVS and FQNEAQ.

The V and J genes are TRBV27 and TRBJ1-2, with TRBD1 identical over 9 bases. Trimming took 6 bases from V and 4 from J; bases not matched to a gene: 6. Germline assignment: CDR1 MNHEY and CDR2 SMNVEV (reference sequence). This CDR3 is 14 amino acids long. The CDR3 loop reads CASRPLDRGYGYTF. The CDR3 nucleotides are TGTGCCAGCAGGCCCTTGGACAGGGGCTATGGCTACACCTTC.

This clonotype was detected only a few times. The chain uses TRBV12-3 or TRBV12-4 and TRBJ1-2; weak D call: TRBD1 (5 bases). The CDR3 is 13 amino acids. V lost 3 bases and J lost 5, with 10 bases in between. CDR3 loop: CASSLRGVYGYTF. CDR3 bases: TGTGCCAGCAGTTTGAGGGGTGTATATGGCTACACCTTC.

In this sample, this clonotype turned up many times. The chain uses TRBV29-1 and TRBJ1-2; D gene uncertain. CDR1 SQVTM and CDR2 ANQGSEA come from the germline V gene. The length of the CDR3 is 17 residues. The ends were cut back, 4 bases at V and 4 bases at J, with 25 bases in the middle. The CDR3 region is CSVGGRSGSSGFYGYTF. The CDR3 region has the DNA TGCAGCGTTGGAGGACGTAGTGGTTCGTCAGGCTTCTATGGCTACACCTTC. The variable domain in full, completed from reference TRBV29-1 and TRBJ1-2, reads SAVISQKPSRDICQRGTSLTIQCQVDSQVTMMFWYRQQPGQSLTLIATANQGSEATYESGFVIDKFPISRPNLTFSTLTVSNMSPEDSSIYLCSVGGRSGSSGFYGYTFGSGTRLTVV.

The gene calls are TRBV12-3 or TRBV12-4 and TRBJ2-1; D unclear. Trimming pared 5 bases from V and 9 bases from J, leaving 17 bases between. This CDR3 comprises 14 residues. The CDR3 loop reads CASSPTAQRSEQFF. Written as DNA, the CDR3 is TGTGCCAGCAGTCCAACCGCACAGAGGAGTGAGCAGTTCTTC.

This chain links TRBV6-5 with TRBJ1-3; 7 bases are shared with TRBD1. CDR1 and CDR2 (germline): MNHEY, SVGAGI. The V segment lost 0 bases and the J segment 2 bases; nucleotides outside the gene matches: 13. CDR3 size: 19 residues. The CDR3 sequence: CASSYSYWRGRDPGNTIYF. The CDR3 DNA is TGTGCCAGCAGTTACTCGTATTGGAGGGGGCGAGATCCTGGAAACACCATATATTTT.

There are a few counts of this clonotype. The rearrangement joins TRBV6-5 to TRBJ1-4; 9 bases align to TRBD1. Germline V gene data show CDR1 as MNHEY and CDR2 as SVGAGI. The CDR3 length is 15 residues. With 2 bases clipped from V and 8 bases from J, the junction kept 6 bases outside the gene matches. DNA for the CDR3: TGTGCCAGCAGTTACCAGACAGGGGGGGAAGAAAAACTGTTTTTT. Encoded protein: CASSYQTGGEEKLFF.

This clonotype was seen many times. The V call is TRBV20-1, the J call TRBJ2-1; no definite D call. The CDR3 is made up of 11 amino acids. Trimming pared 5 bases from V and 8 bases from J, leaving 10 bases between. Germline CDR1 reads DFQATT; CDR2 reads SNEGSKA (reference sequence). The CDR3, as DNA: TGCAGTGCTGCCTCTCCGCATGAGCAGTTCTTC. This translates into CSAASPHEQFF.

This clonotype was picked up a small number of times. V and J are TRBV5-5 and TRBJ2-7; tentatively, D is TRBD2 (7 bases). Trimming shortened V by 3 bases and J by 1 base, and 11 bases separated the two germline ends. CDR1 is SGHKS, CDR2 YYEKEE, per germline (reference sequence). The CDR3 is 14 amino acids. The CDR3 coding sequence is TGTGCCAGCAGCTCGGGGGGCCAGTCCTACGAGCAGTACTTC. It translates to CASSSGGQSYEQYF. The whole variable domain, remainder taken from reference TRBV5-5 and TRBJ2-7, is DAGVTQSPTHLIKTRGQQVTLRCSPISGHKSVSWYQQVLGQGPQFIFQYYEKEERGRGNFPDRFSARQFPNYSSELNVNALLLGDSALYLCASSSGGQSYEQYFGPGTRLTVT.